Below, 10 T cell receptor beta chains from the same sample are listed, as sequenced in a study of tumor-infiltrating lymphocytes in primary liver carcinoma. From about 19-30 mg of unsorted bulk tissue, DNA and RNA were co-extracted together. TCR beta cDNA was reverse-transcribed from 400 to 500 ng of total RNA. The reaction used a constant-region primer and ProtoScript II reverse transcriptase. Slightly modified ARM-PCR, run as three nested multiplex PCR rounds, produced the TCR beta libraries. Two initial PCR rounds of around 10 cycles each paired TRBV1-TRBV30 forward primers with a C-beta reverse primer. TCRdb reanalysed the multiplex PCR reads using MiXCR and keeps one entry per CDR3 protein. Of roughly 80,000 distinct CDR3 sequences detected, around 70% appear once; the ten largest clones hold approximately 19%. The sequencing sample was made of liver tumor tissue from sampling region 1. The subset: tumor region T1, superior pole. Receptor source: a man aged 35-49 years with primary liver carcinoma and hepatitis B virus infection.

This clonotype came up a few times. The chain couples TRBV11-2 to TRBJ2-1; possibly TRBD2 for D (5 bases). V shed 4 bases and J shed 8 bases, with 21 bases lying between them. CDR3 length equals 16 residues. Germline V gives CDR1 SGHAT, CDR2 FQNNGV. The CDR3 region is CASSSLGIYRGHEQFF. CDR3 in DNA: TGTGCCAGCAGCTCCCTGGGTATCTATAGAGGGCATGAGCAGTTCTTC.

The V call is TRBV19, the J call TRBJ2-4, with D perhaps matching TRBD1 or TRBD2 (5 bases each). Per germline, CDR1 LNHDA and CDR2 SQIVND (reference sequence). The V end lost 3 bases, the J end lost 7 bases, and 16 bases lay between the germline ends. The CDR3 runs 15 residues. CDR3 protein: CASSMNFGAQNIQYF. For the CDR3, the DNA is TGTGCCAGTAGTATGAATTTCGGGGCCCAGAACATTCAGTACTTC.

This clonotype was picked up many times. Since the CDR3 does not end with the conserved phenylalanine or tryptophan, this likely comes from a read error. The chain carries TRBV10-2 and TRBJ2-5; D is tentatively TRBD1 or TRBD2 (5 bases each). Trimming stripped 5 bases from V and 10 bases from J, with 14 bases between. This CDR3 is built from 12 residues. Germline V gene lookup returns CDR1 WSHSY and CDR2 SAAADI. CDR3 bases: TGCGCCAGCAGTCGGGGCCGCTCTTTCCAGTACTCC. Its translation: CASSRGRSFQYS.

This clonotype was counted at least ten times. The chain carries TRBV6-5 and TRBJ1-2; TRBD1 matches at 7 bases. The CDR3 length is 15 residues. The V and J ends lost 8 bases and 2 bases, in that order; junction bases with no gene match: 11. The germline V gene encodes CDR1 MNHEY and CDR2 SVGAGI. The CDR3 loop reads CASGKKGASNYGYTF. The DNA of the CDR3 is TGTGCCAGCGGGAAAAAGGGGGCTTCAAACTATGGCTACACCTTC.

The rearrangement joins TRBV12-3 or TRBV12-4 to TRBJ1-5; D ambiguous. The length of the CDR3 is 13 residues. The CDR3 DNA follows: TGTGAAAGCAGTTTAGTGGCAGACCAGCCCCAGCATTTT. It codes for CESSLVADQPQHF.

A note on this clonotype: Just one base apart from a much larger clone, this may be a read error. The chain couples TRBV28 to TRBJ2-7; D could derive from TRBD1 or TRBD2 (5 bases each). Germline loops: CDR1 MDHEN, CDR2 SYDVKM. This CDR3 is built from 14 residues. In nucleotides, the CDR3 is TGTGTCAGCCGAGGGGACGAGGTTAGCAACGAGCAGTACTTC. Its translation is CVSRGDEVSNEQYF.

This clonotype was detected only once. The junction and the germline gene differ at one end; a read error may be behind it. The V gene is TRBV5-1, the J gene TRBJ2-3; unclear D gene. Germline CDR1 reads SGHRS; CDR2 reads YFSETQ. The CDR3 contains 13 residues. CDR3 sequence (DNA): TGCGCCGGCAGCCTCGACGACCAAGATACGCAGTATTTT. This sequence encodes CAGSLDDQDTQYF.

The table lists this clonotype with a few counts. An end of the junction differs from the germline gene, which may be a read error. This rearrangement joins TRBV7-2 to TRBJ2-1, with TRBD2 matching over 7 bases. The length of the CDR3 is 15 residues. Germline V gene data show CDR1 as SGHTA and CDR2 as FQGNSA. The CDR3, as DNA: TGTGCCAGTAGCTTAGGAAGCGGGACGATCAATGAGCAGTTCTTC. Its protein is CASSLGSGTINEQFF.

Of note for this clonotype: At one end, the junction sequence differs from germline, possibly due to a read error. The chain joins TRBV12-3 or TRBV12-4 to TRBJ2-5; 9 bases agree with TRBD2. CDR3 size: 13 residues. CDR3 DNA sequence: TGTGCCAACAAGCGGGAGGTGTGGGAGACACAGTACTTC. Residues: CANKREVWETQYF.

Ten or more counts support this clonotype. The V gene is TRBV29-1, the J gene TRBJ2-7; TRBD2 is a possible D gene (6 bases). With 7 bases removed from V and 2 bases from J, the gap between germline ends came to 12 bases. Germline V CDR1 and CDR2: SQVTM, ANQGSEA. The length of the CDR3 is 12 residues. The CDR3 is CSARTGAYEQYF. Written as DNA, the CDR3 is TGCAGCGCCCGGACGGGAGCCTACGAGCAGTACTTC.